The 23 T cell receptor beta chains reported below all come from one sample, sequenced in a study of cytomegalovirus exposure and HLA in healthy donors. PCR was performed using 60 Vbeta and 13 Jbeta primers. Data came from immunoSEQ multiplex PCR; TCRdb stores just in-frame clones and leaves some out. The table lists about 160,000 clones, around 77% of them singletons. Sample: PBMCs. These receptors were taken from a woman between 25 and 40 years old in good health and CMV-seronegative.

CDR3 sequence (DNA): TGTGCCAGCACCGAGGGACTAGCGAGCTCCTACGAGCAGTACTTC. Encoded protein: CASTEGLASSYEQYF. This chain joins TRBV5-4 and TRBJ2-7; 10 nucleotides agree with TRBD2. From germline, CDR1 is SGHNT and CDR2 YYREEE (reference sequence). Trimming cost V 6 bases and J 0 bases; bases outside gene matches: 6. CDR3 length equals 15 residues.

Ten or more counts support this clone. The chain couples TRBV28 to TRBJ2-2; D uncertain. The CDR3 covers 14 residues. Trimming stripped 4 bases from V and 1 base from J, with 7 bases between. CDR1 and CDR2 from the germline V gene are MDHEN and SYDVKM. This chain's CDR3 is CASSYPKNTGELFF. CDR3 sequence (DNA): TGTGCCAGCAGTTACCCTAAGAACACCGGGGAGCTGTTTTTT.

As DNA, the CDR3 is TGTGCCAGCAGGTTCCTTGGGGGGGATTCACCCCTCCACTTT. This sequence encodes CASRFLGGDSPLHF. This chain connects TRBV27 to TRBJ1-6; possible D gene TRBD1, 5 bases. Germline values: CDR1 MNHEY, CDR2 SMNVEV (reference sequence). Trimming removed 6 bases at V and 8 bases at J, with 14 bases between. There are 14 residues in the CDR3.

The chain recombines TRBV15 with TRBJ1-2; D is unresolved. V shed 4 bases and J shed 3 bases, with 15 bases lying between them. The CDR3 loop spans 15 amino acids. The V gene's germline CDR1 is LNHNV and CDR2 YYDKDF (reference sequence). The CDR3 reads CATSTGLTDYYGYTF. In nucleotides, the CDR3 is TGTGCCACCAGCACCGGACTGACGGACTACTATGGCTACACCTTC.

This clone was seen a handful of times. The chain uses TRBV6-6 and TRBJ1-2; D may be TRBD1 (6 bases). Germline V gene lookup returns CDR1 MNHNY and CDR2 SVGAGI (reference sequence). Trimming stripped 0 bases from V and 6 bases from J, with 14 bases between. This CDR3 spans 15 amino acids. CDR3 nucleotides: TGTGCCAGCAGTTACTCCGATTCGGGGGGCGATGGCTACACCTTC. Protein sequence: CASSYSDSGGDGYTF.

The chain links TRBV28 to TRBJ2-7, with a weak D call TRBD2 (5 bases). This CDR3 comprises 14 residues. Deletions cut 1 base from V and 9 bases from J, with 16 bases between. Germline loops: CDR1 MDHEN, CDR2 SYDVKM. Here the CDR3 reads CASSLSFLAAGQYF. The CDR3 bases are TGTGCCAGCAGTTTATCCTTTCTAGCTGCTGGGCAGTACTTC.

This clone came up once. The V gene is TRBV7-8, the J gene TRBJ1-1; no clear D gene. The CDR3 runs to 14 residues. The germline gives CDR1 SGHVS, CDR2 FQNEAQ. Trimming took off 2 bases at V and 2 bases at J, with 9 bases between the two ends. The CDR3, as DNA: TGTGCCAGCAGCTTACGGGTCCCAAACACTGAAGCTTTCTTT. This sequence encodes CASSLRVPNTEAFF.

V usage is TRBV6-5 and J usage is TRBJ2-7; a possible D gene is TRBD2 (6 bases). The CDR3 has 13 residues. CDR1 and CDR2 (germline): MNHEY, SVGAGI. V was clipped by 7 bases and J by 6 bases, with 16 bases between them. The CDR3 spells CASTLGEAGEQYF. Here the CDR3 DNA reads TGTGCCAGCACCCTTGGGGAGGCAGGCGAGCAGTACTTC.

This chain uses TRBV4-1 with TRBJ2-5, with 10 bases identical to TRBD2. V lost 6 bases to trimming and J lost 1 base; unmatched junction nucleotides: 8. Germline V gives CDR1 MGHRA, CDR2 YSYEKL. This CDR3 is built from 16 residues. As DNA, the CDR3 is TGCGCCAGCAGGGCCGGACTAGCGGACTTCCAAGAGACCCAGTACTTC. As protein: CASRAGLADFQETQYF.

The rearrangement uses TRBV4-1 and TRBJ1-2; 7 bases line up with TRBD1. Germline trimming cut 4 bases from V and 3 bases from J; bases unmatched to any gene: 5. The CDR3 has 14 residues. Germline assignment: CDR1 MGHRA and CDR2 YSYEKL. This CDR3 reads CASSLGQEDYGYTF. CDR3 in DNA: TGCGCCAGCAGCCTTGGACAGGAGGACTATGGCTACACCTTC.

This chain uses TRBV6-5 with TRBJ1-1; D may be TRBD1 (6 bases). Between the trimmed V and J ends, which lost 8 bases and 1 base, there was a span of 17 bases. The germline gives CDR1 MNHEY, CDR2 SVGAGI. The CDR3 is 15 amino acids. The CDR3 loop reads CASGIGGKKNTEAFF. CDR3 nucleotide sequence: TGTGCCAGCGGCATAGGGGGTAAGAAGAACACTGAAGCTTTCTTT.

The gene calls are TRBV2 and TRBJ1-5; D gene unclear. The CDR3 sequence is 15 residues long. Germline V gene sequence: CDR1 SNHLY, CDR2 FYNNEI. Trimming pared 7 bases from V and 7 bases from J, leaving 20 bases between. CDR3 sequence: CASKERAKEWQPQHF. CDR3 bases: TGTGCCAGCAAGGAGAGGGCGAAGGAATGGCAGCCCCAGCATTTT. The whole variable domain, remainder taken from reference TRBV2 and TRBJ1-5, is EPEVTQTPSHQVTQMGQEVILRCVPISNHLYFYWYRQILGQKVEFLVSFYNNEISEKSEIFDDQFSVERPDGSNFTLKIRSTKLEDSAMYFCASKERAKEWQPQHFGDGTRLSIL.

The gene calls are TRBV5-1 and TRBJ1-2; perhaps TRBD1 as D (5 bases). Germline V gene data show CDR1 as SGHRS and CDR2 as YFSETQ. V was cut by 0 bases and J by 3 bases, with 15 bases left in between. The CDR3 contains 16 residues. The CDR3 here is CASSLGVLGPYYGYTF. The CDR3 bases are TGCGCCAGCAGCTTGGGGGTCCTGGGGCCGTACTATGGCTACACCTTC.

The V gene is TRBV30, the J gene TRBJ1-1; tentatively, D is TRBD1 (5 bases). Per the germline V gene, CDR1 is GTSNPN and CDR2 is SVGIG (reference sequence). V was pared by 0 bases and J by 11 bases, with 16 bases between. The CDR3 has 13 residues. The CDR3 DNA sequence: TGTGCCTGGAGTGTACGGACGGGGGGTCGGGCTTTCTTT. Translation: CAWSVRTGGRAFF.

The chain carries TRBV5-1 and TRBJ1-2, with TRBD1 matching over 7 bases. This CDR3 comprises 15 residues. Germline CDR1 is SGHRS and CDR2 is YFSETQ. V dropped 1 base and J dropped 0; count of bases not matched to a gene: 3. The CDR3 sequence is CASSLPGTANYGYTF. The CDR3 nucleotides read TGCGCCAGCAGCTTGCCCGGGACAGCTAACTATGGCTACACCTTC.

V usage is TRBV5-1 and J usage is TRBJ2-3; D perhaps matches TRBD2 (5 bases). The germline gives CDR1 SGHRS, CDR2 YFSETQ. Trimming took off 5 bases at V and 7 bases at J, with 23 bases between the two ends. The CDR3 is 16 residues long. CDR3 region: CASSRSAGIQVNTQYF. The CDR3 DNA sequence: TGCGCCAGCAGTCGGTCGGCCGGGATCCAAGTGAATACGCAGTATTTT.

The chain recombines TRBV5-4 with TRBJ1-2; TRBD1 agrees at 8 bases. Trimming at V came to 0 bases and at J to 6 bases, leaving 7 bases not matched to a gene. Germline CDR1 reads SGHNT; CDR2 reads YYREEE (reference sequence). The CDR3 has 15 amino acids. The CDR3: CASSLVANRGNGYTF. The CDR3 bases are TGTGCCAGCAGCTTGGTGGCGAACAGGGGGAATGGCTACACCTTC.

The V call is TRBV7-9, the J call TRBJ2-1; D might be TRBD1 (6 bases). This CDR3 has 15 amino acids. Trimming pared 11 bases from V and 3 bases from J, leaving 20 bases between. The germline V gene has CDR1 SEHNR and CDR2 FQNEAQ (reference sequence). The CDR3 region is CAVTGTGLIYNEQFF. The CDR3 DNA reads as TGTGCCGTAACAGGGACGGGGCTTATCTACAATGAGCAGTTCTTC.

DNA of the CDR3: TGTGCCAGCAGACGCCCACAGGGGAGGCACATTCAGTACTTC. Protein product: CASRRPQGRHIQYF. V and J are TRBV28 and TRBJ2-4, with D possibly TRBD1 on 7 matching bases. The V gene lost 6 bases and the J gene lost 8 bases, with 17 bases spanning the gap. Germline V CDR1 and CDR2: MDHEN, SYDVKM. The CDR3 sequence is 14 residues long.

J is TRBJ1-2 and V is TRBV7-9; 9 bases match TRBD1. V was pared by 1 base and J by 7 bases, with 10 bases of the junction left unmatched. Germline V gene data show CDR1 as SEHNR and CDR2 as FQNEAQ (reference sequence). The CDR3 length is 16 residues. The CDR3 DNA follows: TGTGCCAGCAGCTTAGGCCTCGGACAGGGGATAAGTGGCTACACCTTC. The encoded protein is CASSLGLGQGISGYTF.

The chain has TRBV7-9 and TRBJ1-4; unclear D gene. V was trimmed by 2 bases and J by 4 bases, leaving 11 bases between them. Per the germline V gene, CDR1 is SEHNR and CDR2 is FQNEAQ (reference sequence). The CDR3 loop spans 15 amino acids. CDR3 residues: CASSLLSGGNEKLFF. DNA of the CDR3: TGTGCCAGCAGCTTATTGTCCGGAGGTAATGAAAAACTGTTTTTT.

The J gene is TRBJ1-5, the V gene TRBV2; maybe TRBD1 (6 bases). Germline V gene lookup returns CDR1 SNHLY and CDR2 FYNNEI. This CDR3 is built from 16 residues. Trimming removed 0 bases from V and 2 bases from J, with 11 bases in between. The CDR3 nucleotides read TGTGCCAGCAGTGAAGCGCGCGGGGGCGGCAATCAGCCCCAGCATTTT. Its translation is CASSEARGGGNQPQHF.

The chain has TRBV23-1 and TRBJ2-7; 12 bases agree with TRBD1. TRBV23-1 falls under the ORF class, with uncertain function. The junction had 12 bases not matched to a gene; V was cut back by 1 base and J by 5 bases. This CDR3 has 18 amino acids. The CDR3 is CASSQLRGHRDRGHEQYF. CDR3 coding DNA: TGCGCCAGCAGTCAATTGAGGGGGCACCGGGACAGGGGGCACGAGCAGTACTTC.